This record looks at one T cell receptor (beta chain) sequence and its context. This specimen belongs to a study of blood T cell repertoires in COVID-19. Repertoires were generated with immunoSEQ multiplex PCR, while TCRdb's copy carries only in-frame clones and drops some. The profile shows some 450,000 clones, approximately 90% of them singletons. This CDR3 is 14 amino acids long. The junction had 3 bases not matched to a gene; V was cut back by 5 bases and J by 7 bases. Germline V lookup: CDR1 LNHDA, CDR2 SQIVND (reference sequence). The V gene is TRBV19, the J gene TRBJ1-6; 9 nucleotides match TRBD1. The clonotype comes from a woman between 50 and 59 years old with COVID-19, enrolled during active disease. The sequenced material came from peripheral blood. The CDR3 DNA reads as TGTGCCAGTAGTGCGGACAGGGGCAATTCACCCCTCCACTTT. Residues: CASSADRGNSPLHF.